These T cell receptor beta chains were read from a single sample in a study of blood T cells in healthy people across ages. TCRdb independently ran MiXCR on the 5' RACE reads; one entry per CDR3 protein. The repertoire holds around 1.1 million distinct CDR3 sequences, with 35% to 40% as singletons. The sequenced material came from blood. The receptors here all came from a man aged 18 to 30 in good health. Both conserved end residues are part of each CDR3. A D gene is named only where the DNA matches it firmly. Some rows have no size entry. The others give once, few or many, or a class for an expanded clone.

v_gene: TRBV6-2/TRBV6-3
abundance: few
j_gene: TRBJ1-6
d_gene: TRBD1
CDR3nt: TGTGCCAGCAGTCCCGCGACAGGGGGATATAATTCACCCCTCCACTTT
CDR3aa: CASSPATGGYNSPLHF

v_gene: TRBV5-5
abundance: once
j_gene: TRBJ2-5
d_gene: TRBD1
CDR3nt: TGTGCCAGCAGCTTATACAGGGGTACCAGCAATGAGCAGTACTTC
CDR3aa: CASSLYRGTSNEQYF

v_gene: TRBV12-3/TRBV12-4
abundance: .
j_gene: TRBJ1-4
d_gene: .
CDR3nt: TGTGCCAGCAGTTTAAACGGGAATGAAAAACTGTTTTTT
CDR3aa: CASSLNGNEKLFF

v_gene: TRBV12-3/TRBV12-4
abundance: few
j_gene: TRBJ1-6
d_gene: TRBD1
CDR3nt: TGTGCCAGCAGTCTACAACAGGGGTCGAATTCACCCCTCCACTTT
CDR3aa: CASSLQQGSNSPLHF

v_gene: TRBV2
abundance: few
j_gene: TRBJ2-3
d_gene: .
CDR3nt: TGTGCCAGCGGAGGGGACCAGGGGAGCACAGATACGCAGTATTTT
CDR3aa: CASGGDQGSTDTQYF

v_gene: TRBV6-1
abundance: once
j_gene: TRBJ1-5
d_gene: .
CDR3nt: TGTGTCAGCAGGGATGGGCGGATTTTGGACGATCAGCCCCAGCATTTT
CDR3aa: CVSRDGRILDDQPQHF

v_gene: TRBV12-3/TRBV12-4
abundance: .
j_gene: TRBJ1-5
d_gene: TRBD1
CDR3nt: TGTGCCAGCAGTTTGGGGACAGGGGGTAAAGTTAATCAGCCCCAGCATTTT
CDR3aa: CASSLGTGGKVNQPQHF

v_gene: TRBV15
abundance: few
j_gene: TRBJ1-1
d_gene: .
CDR3nt: TGTGCCACCAGCAGAGACGGCTCAGGAGCTTTCTTT
CDR3aa: CATSRDGSGAFF

v_gene: TRBV20-1
abundance: few
j_gene: TRBJ1-2
d_gene: TRBD1
CDR3nt: TGCAGTGCTGGGACAGGACCTAACTATGGCTACACCTTC
CDR3aa: CSAGTGPNYGYTF

v_gene: TRBV5-5
abundance: .
j_gene: TRBJ2-3
d_gene: .
CDR3nt: TGTGCCAGCAGCTTGGGGACTAGGGGGATCACAGATACGCAGTATTTT
CDR3aa: CASSLGTRGITDTQYF

v_gene: TRBV24-1
abundance: many
j_gene: TRBJ2-3
d_gene: .
CDR3nt: TGTGCCACCAGTGCGGGTGCGGAGACTAGCACAGATACGCAGTATTTT
CDR3aa: CATSAGAETSTDTQYF

v_gene: TRBV28
abundance: few
j_gene: TRBJ1-2
d_gene: .
CDR3nt: TGTGCCAGCAGCTTACCCGGACGGTTAGGCTACACCTTC
CDR3aa: CASSLPGRLGYTF

v_gene: TRBV4-2
abundance: few
j_gene: TRBJ2-3
d_gene: .
CDR3nt: TGTGCCAGCAGCCGAGCCGGGACGACAGATACGCAGTATTTT
CDR3aa: CASSRAGTTDTQYF

v_gene: TRBV20-1
abundance: .
j_gene: TRBJ1-5
d_gene: TRBD1
CDR3nt: TGCAGTGCTAGGACAGGGAGTTTTAATCAGCCCCAGCATTTT
CDR3aa: CSARTGSFNQPQHF

v_gene: TRBV4-2
abundance: .
j_gene: TRBJ2-5
d_gene: .
CDR3nt: TGTGCCAGCAGCCAGACAGGCCCGGAGACCCAGTACTTC
CDR3aa: CASSQTGPETQYF

v_gene: TRBV6-2/TRBV6-3
abundance: .
j_gene: TRBJ2-7
d_gene: .
CDR3nt: TGTGCCAGCAGGAACCGGGACATCTACGAGCAGTACTTC
CDR3aa: CASRNRDIYEQYF

v_gene: TRBV20-1
abundance: .
j_gene: TRBJ1-4
d_gene: .
CDR3nt: TGCAGTGCCATGCCGGGACCGAATGAAAAACTGTTTTTT
CDR3aa: CSAMPGPNEKLFF

v_gene: TRBV28
abundance: few
j_gene: TRBJ1-2
d_gene: .
CDR3nt: TGTGCCAGCAGTTCCTCAAACAGTTATTATGGCTACACCTTC
CDR3aa: CASSSSNSYYGYTF

v_gene: TRBV4-1
abundance: few
j_gene: TRBJ2-3
d_gene: TRBD2
CDR3nt: TGCGCCAGCAGCCAGAGCGTAGCGGGGGGCACAGATACGCAGTATTTT
CDR3aa: CASSQSVAGGTDTQYF

v_gene: TRBV4-1
abundance: .
j_gene: TRBJ2-3
d_gene: TRBD2
CDR3nt: TGCGCCAGCAGCCCTATAGGGGCTAGCGGGGGAACTAGCACAGATACGCAGTATTTT
CDR3aa: CASSPIGASGGTSTDTQYF

v_gene: TRBV5-6
abundance: few
j_gene: TRBJ2-7
d_gene: .
CDR3nt: TGTGCCAGCAGCTTGCCTGGGTTACAGCAGTACTTC
CDR3aa: CASSLPGLQQYF

v_gene: TRBV24-1
abundance: .
j_gene: TRBJ1-2
d_gene: .
CDR3nt: TGTGCCACCAGTGATTTTTCAGGGGAGGGCTACACCTTC
CDR3aa: CATSDFSGEGYTF